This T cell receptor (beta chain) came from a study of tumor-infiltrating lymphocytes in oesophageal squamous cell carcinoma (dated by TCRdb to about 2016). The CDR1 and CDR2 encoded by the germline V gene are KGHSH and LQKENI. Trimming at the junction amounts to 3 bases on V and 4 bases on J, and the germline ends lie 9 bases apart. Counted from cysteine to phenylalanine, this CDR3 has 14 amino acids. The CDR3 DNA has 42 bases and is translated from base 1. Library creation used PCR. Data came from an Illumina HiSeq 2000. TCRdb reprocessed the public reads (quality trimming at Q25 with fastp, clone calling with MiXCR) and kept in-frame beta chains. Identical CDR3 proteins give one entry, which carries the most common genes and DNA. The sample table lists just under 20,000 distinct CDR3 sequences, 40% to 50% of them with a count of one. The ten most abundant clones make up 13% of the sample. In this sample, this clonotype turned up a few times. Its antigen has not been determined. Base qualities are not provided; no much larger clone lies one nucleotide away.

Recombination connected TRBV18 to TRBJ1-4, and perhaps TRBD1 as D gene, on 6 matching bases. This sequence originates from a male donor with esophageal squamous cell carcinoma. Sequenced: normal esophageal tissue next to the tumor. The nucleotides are TGTGCCAGCTCACCGGACAGCTATAATGAAAAACTGTTTTTT. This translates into CASSPDSYNEKLFF.